This T cell receptor beta chain was identified in a study of cytomegalovirus exposure and HLA in healthy donors. Study-level results: An analysis that was carried out later associated approximately 17,000 TCR beta sequences with HLA alleles at 0.05 false discovery rate. Sequencing likely produced, as an artifact, a cluster of highly shared sequence variants. For presence/absence analyses, sequencing depth was assumed to be roughly uniform across donors. There were about 160 TCR beta chains listed as cytomegalovirus-associated.

Note on this clone: Its antigen is not identified.

Germline CDR1 is LNHDA and CDR2 is SQIVND (reference sequence). The CDR3 is 15 residues long. V was cut by 4 bases and J by 7 bases, with 14 bases left in between. The PCR ran on 60 Vbeta and 13 Jbeta primers. The assay was immunoSEQ multiplex PCR, and TCRdb's table has in-frame clones only and misses some. The top ten clones hold roughly 3.7% of a sample with over 150,000 clones, around four fifths of them seen once. The receptor comes from a woman between 55 and 75 years old in good health and CMV-seropositive. The chain couples TRBV19 to TRBJ1-6; no clear D gene. Sequenced input: PBMCs. The CDR3 nucleotides read TGTGCCAGTAGTACCTCACACGCCCAAAATTCACCCCTCCACTTT. As protein: CASSTSHAQNSPLHF. Full variable domain (outside the CDR3, taken from reference TRBV19 and TRBJ1-6): DGGITQSPKYLFRKEGQNVTLSCEQNLNHDAMYWYRQDPGQGLRLIYYSQIVNDFQKGDIAEGYSVSREKKESFPLTVTSAQKNPTAFYLCASSTSHAQNSPLHFGNGTRLTVT.